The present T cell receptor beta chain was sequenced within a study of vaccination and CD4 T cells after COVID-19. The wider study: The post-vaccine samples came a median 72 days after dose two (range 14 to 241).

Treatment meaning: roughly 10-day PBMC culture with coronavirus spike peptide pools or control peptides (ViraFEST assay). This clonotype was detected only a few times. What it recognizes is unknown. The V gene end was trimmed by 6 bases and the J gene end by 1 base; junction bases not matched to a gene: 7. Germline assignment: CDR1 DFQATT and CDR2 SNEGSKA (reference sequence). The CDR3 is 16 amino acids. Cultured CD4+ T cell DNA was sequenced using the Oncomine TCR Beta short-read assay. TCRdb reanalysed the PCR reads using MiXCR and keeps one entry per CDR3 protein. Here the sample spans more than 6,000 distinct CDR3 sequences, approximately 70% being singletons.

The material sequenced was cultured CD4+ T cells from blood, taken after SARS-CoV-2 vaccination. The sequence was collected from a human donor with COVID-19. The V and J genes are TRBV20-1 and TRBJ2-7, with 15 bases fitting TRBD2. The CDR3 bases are TGCAGTGCCCCGGGACTAGCGGGGGGCAAGTCCTACGAGCAGTACTTC. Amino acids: CSAPGLAGGKSYEQYF.